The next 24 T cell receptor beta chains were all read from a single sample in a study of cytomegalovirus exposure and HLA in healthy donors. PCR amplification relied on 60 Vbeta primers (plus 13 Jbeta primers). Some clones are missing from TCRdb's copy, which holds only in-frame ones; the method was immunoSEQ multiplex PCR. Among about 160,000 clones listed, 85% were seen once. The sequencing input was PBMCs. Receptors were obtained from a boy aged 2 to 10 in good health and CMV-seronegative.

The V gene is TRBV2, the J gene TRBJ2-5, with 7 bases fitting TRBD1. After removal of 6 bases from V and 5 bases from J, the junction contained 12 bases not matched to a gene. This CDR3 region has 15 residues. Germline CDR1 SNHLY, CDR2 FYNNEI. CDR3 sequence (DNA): TGTGCCAGCAGCGAGACGACAGGGTCGAAGGAGACCCAGTACTTC. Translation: CASSETTGSKETQYF.

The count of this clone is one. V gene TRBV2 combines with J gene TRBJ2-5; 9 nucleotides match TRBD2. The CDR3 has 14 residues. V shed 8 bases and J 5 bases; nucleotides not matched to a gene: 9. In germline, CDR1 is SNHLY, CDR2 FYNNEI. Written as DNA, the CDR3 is TGTGCCAGCTCCGCCTCCGCGGGAGGGGAGACCCAGTACTTC. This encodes CASSASAGGETQYF.

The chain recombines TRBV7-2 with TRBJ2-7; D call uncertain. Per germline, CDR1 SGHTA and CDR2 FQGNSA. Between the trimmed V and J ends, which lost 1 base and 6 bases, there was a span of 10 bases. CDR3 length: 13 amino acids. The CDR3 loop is CASSLGSRFEQYF. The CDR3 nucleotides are TGTGCCAGCAGCTTAGGGTCCAGGTTCGAGCAGTACTTC.

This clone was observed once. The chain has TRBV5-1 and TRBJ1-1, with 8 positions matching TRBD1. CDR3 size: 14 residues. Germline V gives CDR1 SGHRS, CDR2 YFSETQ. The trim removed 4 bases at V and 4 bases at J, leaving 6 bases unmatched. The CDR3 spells CASSRQGRGTEAFF. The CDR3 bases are TGCGCCAGCAGCCGACAGGGGCGGGGCACTGAAGCTTTCTTT.

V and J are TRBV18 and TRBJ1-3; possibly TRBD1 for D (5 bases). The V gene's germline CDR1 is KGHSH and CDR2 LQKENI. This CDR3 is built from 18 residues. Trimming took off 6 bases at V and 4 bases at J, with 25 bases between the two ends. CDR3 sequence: CASSLLRGREVSGNTIYF. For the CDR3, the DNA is TGTGCCAGCTCTCTACTTAGGGGCAGGGAAGTATCCGGAAACACCATATATTTT.

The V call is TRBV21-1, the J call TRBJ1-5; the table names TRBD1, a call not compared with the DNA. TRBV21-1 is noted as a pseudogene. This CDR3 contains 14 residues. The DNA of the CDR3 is TGTGCCAGCAGCAGACAGGGGGCAAGTCAGCCCCAGCATTTT. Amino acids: CASSRQGASQPQHF.

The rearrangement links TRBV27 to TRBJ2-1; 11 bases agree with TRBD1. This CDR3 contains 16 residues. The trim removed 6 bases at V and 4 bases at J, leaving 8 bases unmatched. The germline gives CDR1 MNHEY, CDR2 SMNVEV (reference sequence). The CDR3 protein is CASRPRDRGGYNEQFF. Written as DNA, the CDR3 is TGTGCCAGCAGGCCACGGGACAGGGGGGGGTACAATGAGCAGTTCTTC.

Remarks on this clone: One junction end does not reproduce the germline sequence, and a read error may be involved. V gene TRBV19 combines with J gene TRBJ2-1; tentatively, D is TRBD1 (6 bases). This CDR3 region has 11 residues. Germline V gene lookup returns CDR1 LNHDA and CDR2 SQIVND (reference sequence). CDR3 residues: CASSRDTPMVF. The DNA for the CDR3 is TGTGCCAGTAGTAGGGACACTCCAATGGTCTTC.

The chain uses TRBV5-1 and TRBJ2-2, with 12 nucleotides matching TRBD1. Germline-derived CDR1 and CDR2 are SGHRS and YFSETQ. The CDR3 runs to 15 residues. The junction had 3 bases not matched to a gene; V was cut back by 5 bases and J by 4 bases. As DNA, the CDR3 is TGCGCCAGCAGTCGGGGACAGGGGGCCACCGGGGAGCTGTTTTTT. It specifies CASSRGQGATGELFF.

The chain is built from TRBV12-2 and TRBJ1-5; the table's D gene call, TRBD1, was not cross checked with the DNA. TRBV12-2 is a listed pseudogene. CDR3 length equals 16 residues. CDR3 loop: CAVERDRGQSNQPQHF. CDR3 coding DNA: TGTGCTGTTGAGAGGGACAGGGGGCAAAGCAATCAGCCCCAGCATTTT.

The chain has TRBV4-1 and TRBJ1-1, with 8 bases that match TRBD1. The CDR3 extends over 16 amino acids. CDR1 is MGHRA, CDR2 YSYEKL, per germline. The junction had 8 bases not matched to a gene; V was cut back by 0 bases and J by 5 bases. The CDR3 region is CASSQELGRGLTEAFF. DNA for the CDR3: TGCGCCAGCAGCCAAGAATTGGGCAGGGGGCTTACTGAAGCTTTCTTT.

Written as DNA, the CDR3 is TGTGCCAGCAGTGAAGAGTGGGGGGGAGCCAAAAACATTCAGTACTTC. Its translation: CASSEEWGGAKNIQYF. This chain joins TRBV25-1 and TRBJ2-4; 7 bases are shared with TRBD2. V shed 2 bases, J shed 0 bases, and the junction held 4 bases outside the gene matches. This CDR3 spans 16 amino acids. Germline V gene data show CDR1 as MGHDK and CDR2 as SYGVNS.

This CDR3 is CASSLDRDRQFF. In nucleotides, the CDR3 is TGTGCCAGCAGCCTTGACCGGGACAGGCAGTTCTTC. The chain recombines TRBV13 with TRBJ2-1; TRBD1 matches 7 bases. Trimming cost V 5 bases and J 12 bases; bases outside gene matches: 7. CDR3 size: 12 residues. CDR1 is PRHDT and CDR2 is FYEKMQ in the germline V gene (reference sequence).

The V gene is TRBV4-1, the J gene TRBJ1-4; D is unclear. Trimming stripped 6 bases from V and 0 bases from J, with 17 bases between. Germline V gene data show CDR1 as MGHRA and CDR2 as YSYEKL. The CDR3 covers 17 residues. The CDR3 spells CASRDMGRVATNEKLFF. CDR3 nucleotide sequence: TGCGCCAGCAGAGACATGGGGAGAGTTGCAACTAATGAAAAACTGTTTTTT.

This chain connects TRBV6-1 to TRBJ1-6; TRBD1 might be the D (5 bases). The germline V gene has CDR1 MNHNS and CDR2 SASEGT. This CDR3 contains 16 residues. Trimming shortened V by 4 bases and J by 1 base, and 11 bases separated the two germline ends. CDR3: CASSGWGRSYNSPLHF. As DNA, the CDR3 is TGTGCCAGCAGTGGGTGGGGCAGGTCCTATAATTCACCCCTCCACTTT.

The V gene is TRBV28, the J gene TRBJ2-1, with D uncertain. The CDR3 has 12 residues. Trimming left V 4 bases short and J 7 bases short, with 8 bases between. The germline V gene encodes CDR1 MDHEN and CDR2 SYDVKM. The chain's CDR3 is CASSSLVNEQFF. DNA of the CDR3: TGTGCCAGCAGTTCCCTCGTGAATGAGCAGTTCTTC.

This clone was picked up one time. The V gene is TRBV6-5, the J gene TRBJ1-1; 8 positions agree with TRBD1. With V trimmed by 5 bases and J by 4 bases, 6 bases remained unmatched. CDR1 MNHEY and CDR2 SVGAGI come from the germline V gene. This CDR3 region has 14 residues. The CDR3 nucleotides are TGTGCCAGCAGTCATACAGGGGGTGGCACTGAAGCTTTCTTT. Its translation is CASSHTGGGTEAFF.

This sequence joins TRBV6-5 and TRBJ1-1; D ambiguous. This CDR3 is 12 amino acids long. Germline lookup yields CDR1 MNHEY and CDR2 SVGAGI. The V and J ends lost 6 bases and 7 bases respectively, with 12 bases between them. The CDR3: CASRPGVGEAFF. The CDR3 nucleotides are TGTGCCAGCAGACCAGGTGTGGGTGAAGCTTTCTTT.

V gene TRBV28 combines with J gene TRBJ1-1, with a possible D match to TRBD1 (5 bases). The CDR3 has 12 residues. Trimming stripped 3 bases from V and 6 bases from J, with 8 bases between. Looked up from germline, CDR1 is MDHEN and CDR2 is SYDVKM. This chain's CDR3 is CASSLAGPEAFF. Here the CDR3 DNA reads TGTGCCAGCAGTTTGGCGGGACCTGAAGCTTTCTTT.

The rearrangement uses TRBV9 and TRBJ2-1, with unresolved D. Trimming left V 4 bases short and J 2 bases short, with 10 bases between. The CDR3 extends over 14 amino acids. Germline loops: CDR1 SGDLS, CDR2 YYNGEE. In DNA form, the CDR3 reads TGTGCCAGCAGCCTCACTGCGACCTACAATGAGCAGTTCTTC. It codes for CASSLTATYNEQFF.

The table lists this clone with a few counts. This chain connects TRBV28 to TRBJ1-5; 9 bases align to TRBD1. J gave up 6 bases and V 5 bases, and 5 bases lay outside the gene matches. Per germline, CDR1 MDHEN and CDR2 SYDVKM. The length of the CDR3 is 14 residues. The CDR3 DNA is TGTGCCAGCAGTCTCCGACAGGGGGGTCAGCCCCAGCATTTT. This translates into CASSLRQGGQPQHF.

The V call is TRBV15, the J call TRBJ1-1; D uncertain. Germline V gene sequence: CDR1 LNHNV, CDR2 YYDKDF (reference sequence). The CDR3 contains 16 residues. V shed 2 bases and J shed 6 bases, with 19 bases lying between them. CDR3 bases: TGTGCCACCAGCAGACGTCCAGGTCTACCCGGGGCTGAAGCTTTCTTT. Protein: CATSRRPGLPGAEAFF.

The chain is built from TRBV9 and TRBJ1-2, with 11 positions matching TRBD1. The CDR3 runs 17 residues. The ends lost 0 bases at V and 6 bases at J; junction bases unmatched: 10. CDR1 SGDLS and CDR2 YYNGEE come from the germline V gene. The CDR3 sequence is CASSVADRGREGDGYTF. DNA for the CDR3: TGTGCCAGCAGCGTAGCGGACAGGGGGCGAGAAGGAGATGGCTACACCTTC.

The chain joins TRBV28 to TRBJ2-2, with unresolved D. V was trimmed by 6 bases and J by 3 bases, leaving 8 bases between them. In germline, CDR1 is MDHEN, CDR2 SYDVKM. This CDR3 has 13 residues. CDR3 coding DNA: TGTGCCAGCAGCCCCCCTCACACCGGGGAGCTGTTTTTT. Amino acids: CASSPPHTGELFF.